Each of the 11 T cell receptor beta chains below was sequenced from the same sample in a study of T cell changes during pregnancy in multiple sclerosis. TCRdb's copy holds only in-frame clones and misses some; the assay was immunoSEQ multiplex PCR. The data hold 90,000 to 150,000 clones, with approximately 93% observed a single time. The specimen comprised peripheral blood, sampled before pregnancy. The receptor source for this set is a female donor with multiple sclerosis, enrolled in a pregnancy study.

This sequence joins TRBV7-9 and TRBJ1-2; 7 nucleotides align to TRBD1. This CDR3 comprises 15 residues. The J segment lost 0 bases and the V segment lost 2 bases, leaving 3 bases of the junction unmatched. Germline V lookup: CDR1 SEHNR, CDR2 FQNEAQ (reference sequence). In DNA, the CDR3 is TGTGCCAGCAGCTTAAGGGGACAGCCTAACTATGGCTACACCTTC. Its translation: CASSLRGQPNYGYTF.

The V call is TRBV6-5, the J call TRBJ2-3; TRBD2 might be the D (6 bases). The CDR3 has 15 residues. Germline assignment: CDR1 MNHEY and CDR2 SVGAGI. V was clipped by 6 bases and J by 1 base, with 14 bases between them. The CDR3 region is CASRGLSGGTDTQYF. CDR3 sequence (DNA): TGTGCCAGCAGGGGACTTAGTGGGGGCACAGATACGCAGTATTTT.

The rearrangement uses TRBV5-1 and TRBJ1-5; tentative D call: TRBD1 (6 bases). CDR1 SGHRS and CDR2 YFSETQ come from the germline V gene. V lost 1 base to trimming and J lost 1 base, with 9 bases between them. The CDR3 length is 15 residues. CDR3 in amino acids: CASSLSTGSNQPQHF. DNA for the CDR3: TGCGCCAGCAGCTTGTCAACAGGGAGCAATCAGCCCCAGCATTTT.

The CDR3 loop is CAWTNQPTGIGATNEKLFF. CDR3 DNA sequence: TGTGCCTGGACTAATCAACCGACAGGGATAGGGGCAACTAATGAAAAACTGTTTTTT. The rearrangement uses TRBV30 and TRBJ1-4; 7 bases align to TRBD1. The CDR3 runs to 19 residues. V trimming: 4 bases; J trimming: 0 bases; junction bases outside the gene matches: 17. Germline CDR1 is GTSNPN and CDR2 is SVGIG (reference sequence).

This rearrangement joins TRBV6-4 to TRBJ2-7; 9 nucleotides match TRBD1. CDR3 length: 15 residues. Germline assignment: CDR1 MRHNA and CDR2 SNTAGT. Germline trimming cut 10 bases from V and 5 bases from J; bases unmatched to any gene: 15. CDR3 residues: CANTPPGTGSHEQYF. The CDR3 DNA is TGTGCCAACACGCCCCCCGGGACAGGGTCTCACGAGCAGTACTTC.

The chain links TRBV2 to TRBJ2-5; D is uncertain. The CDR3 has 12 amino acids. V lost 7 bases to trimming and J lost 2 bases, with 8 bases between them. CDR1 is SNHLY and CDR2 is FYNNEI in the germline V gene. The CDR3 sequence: CASIQIQETQYF. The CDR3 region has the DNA TGTGCCAGCATACAGATTCAAGAGACCCAGTACTTC.

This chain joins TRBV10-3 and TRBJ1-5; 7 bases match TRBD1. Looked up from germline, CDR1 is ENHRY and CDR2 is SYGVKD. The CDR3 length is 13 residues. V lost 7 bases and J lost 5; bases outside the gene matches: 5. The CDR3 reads CAINRDSYQPQHF. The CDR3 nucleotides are TGTGCCATCAACCGGGACAGTTATCAGCCCCAGCATTTT.

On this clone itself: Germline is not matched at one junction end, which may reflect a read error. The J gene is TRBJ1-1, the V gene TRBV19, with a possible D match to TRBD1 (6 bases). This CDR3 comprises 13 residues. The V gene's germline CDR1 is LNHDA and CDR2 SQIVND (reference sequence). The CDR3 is CVSSMGQNTEAFF. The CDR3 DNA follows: TGTGTCAGTAGTATGGGACAGAACACTGAAGCTTTCTTT.

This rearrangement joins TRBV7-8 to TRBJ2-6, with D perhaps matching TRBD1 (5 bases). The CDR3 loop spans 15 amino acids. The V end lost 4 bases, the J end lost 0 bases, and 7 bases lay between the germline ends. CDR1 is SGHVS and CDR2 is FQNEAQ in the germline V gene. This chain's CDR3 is CASSSRGSGANVLTF. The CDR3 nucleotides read TGTGCCAGCAGCTCTAGGGGCTCTGGGGCCAACGTCCTGACTTTC.

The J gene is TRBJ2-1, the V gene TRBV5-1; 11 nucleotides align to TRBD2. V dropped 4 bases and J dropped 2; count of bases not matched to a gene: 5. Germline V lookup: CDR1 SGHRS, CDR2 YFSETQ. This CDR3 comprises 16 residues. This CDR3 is CASSLGLAATYNEQFF. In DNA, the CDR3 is TGCGCCAGCAGCCTGGGACTAGCGGCTACCTACAATGAGCAGTTCTTC.

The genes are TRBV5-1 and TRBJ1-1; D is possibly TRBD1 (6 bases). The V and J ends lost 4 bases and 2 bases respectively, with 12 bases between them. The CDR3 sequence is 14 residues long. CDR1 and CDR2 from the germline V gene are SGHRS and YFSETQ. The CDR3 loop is CASSLRGINTEAFF. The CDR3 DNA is TGCGCCAGCAGCCTTAGGGGGATCAACACTGAAGCTTTCTTT.